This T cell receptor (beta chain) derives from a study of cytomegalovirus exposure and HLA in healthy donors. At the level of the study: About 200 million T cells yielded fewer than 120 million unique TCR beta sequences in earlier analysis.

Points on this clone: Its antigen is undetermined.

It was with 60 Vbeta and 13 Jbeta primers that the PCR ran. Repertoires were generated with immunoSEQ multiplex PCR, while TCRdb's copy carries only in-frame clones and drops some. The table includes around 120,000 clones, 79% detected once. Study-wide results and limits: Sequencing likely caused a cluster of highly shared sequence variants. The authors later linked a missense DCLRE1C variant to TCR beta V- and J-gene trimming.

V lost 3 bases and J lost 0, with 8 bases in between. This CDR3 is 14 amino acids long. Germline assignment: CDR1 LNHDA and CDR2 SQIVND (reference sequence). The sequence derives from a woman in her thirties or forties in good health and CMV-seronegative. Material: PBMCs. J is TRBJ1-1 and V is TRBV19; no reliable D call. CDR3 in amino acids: CASSIGVMNTEAFF. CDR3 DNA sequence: TGTGCCAGTAGTATCGGGGTTATGAACACTGAAGCTTTCTTT.